One sample yielded the 32 T cell receptor beta chains listed below, sequenced in a study of blood T cell repertoires in COVID-19. Some clones are missing from TCRdb's copy, which holds only in-frame ones; the method was immunoSEQ multiplex PCR. There are tens of thousands of clones in the sample; 79% occur only once, and about 31% lies in the top ten. Sequenced: peripheral blood. The receptors were gathered from a human donor in a cohort sampled during active COVID-19.

This sequence joins TRBV19 and TRBJ2-2; TRBD1 matches at 7 bases. Trimming at V came to 6 bases and at J to 1 base, leaving 5 bases not matched to a gene. The germline CDR1 and CDR2 sequences are LNHDA and SQIVND (reference sequence). The CDR3 covers 15 residues. The CDR3 spells CASRKGALNTGELFF. CDR3 in DNA: TGTGCCAGTAGGAAGGGGGCTCTGAACACCGGGGAGCTGTTTTTT.

The V and J genes are TRBV6-1 and TRBJ1-1; perhaps TRBD1 as D (5 bases). The CDR3 loop spans 16 amino acids. The germline gives CDR1 MNHNS, CDR2 SASEGT. Deletions cut 2 bases from V and 0 bases from J, with 13 bases between. The CDR3 protein is CASSERQNYLNTEAFF. CDR3 DNA sequence: TGTGCCAGCAGTGAAAGACAGAACTACTTGAACACTGAAGCTTTCTTT.

This clone appeared once. This chain uses TRBV6-5 with TRBJ2-3, with D perhaps matching TRBD2 (6 bases). With 6 bases removed from V and 0 bases from J, the gap between germline ends came to 10 bases. This CDR3 region has 14 residues. Germline CDR1 and CDR2: MNHEY and SVGAGI. In DNA, the CDR3 is TGTGCCAGCAGGCGGGATACTAGCACAGATACGCAGTATTTT. It translates to CASRRDTSTDTQYF.

This sequence joins TRBV5-6 and TRBJ2-7; 8 nucleotides agree with TRBD1. Per the germline V gene, CDR1 is SGHDT and CDR2 is YYEEEE. This CDR3 region has 15 residues. V dropped 3 bases and J dropped 2; count of bases not matched to a gene: 7. CDR3 nucleotides: TGTGCCAGCAGCTCTCTCCGACAGGGGACCTACGAGCAGTACTTC. It encodes CASSSLRQGTYEQYF.

The chain links TRBV5-5 to TRBJ2-1; 9 positions match TRBD1. Germline CDR1 is SGHKS and CDR2 is YYEKEE (reference sequence). The CDR3 has 18 amino acids. V lost 1 base and J lost 4; bases outside the gene matches: 12. CDR3 residues: CASSLKGPGTGLYNEQFF. CDR3 DNA: TGTGCCAGCAGCTTGAAGGGACCCGGGACAGGGTTATACAATGAGCAGTTCTTC.

This clone occurred once. This chain joins TRBV4-1 and TRBJ2-5, with 8 bases that match TRBD2. Germline V gene lookup returns CDR1 MGHRA and CDR2 YSYEKL. The CDR3 has 17 residues. J lost 3 bases, V lost 4 bases, and 13 bases had no gene match. The CDR3 DNA is TGCGCCAGCAGCCTGAGATTAGGGACTAGTCTCGAAGAGACCCAGTACTTC. This codes for CASSLRLGTSLEETQYF.

CDR3 sequence (DNA): TGTGCCAGCAGCCGTAGCGGGAGGGCCATGGATACGCAGTATTTT. It encodes CASSRSGRAMDTQYF. The V call is TRBV6-5, the J call TRBJ2-3, with 11 bases matching TRBD2. CDR3 length: 15 amino acids. The ends lost 6 bases at V and 6 bases at J; junction bases unmatched: 8. In germline, CDR1 is MNHEY, CDR2 SVGAGI.

The chain carries TRBV7-3 and TRBJ2-7, with D perhaps matching TRBD1 (5 bases). V was shortened by 2 bases and J by 0 bases, with 11 bases between the two germline ends. This CDR3 is built from 15 residues. Germline CDR1 and CDR2: SGHTA and FQGTGA. CDR3 sequence reads: CASSLEGASSYEQYF. The CDR3, as DNA: TGTGCCAGCAGCTTAGAAGGGGCCAGCTCCTACGAGCAGTACTTC.

V usage is TRBV20-1 and J usage is TRBJ2-7; D might be TRBD2 (8 bases). This CDR3 has 14 residues. Germline-derived CDR1 and CDR2 are DFQATT and SNEGSKA (reference sequence). V was pared by 3 bases and J by 2 bases, with 14 bases between. The CDR3 spells CSASSGRGPYEQYF. DNA of the CDR3: TGCAGTGCTAGTTCCGGGAGGGGGCCCTACGAGCAGTACTTC.

This clone was recorded a few times. The chain employs TRBV9 and TRBJ2-2; possible D gene TRBD2, 7 bases. CDR1 is SGDLS and CDR2 is YYNGEE in the germline V gene. V gave up 0 bases and J gave up 8 bases, with 14 bases separating them. This CDR3 has 15 amino acids. CDR3 nucleotide sequence: TGTGCCAGCAGCGTAGCTTCGGGGGGCCAAGGGGAGCTGTTTTTT. Its translation: CASSVASGGQGELFF. Looking up the rest from reference TRBV9 and TRBJ2-2 gives the full variable domain: DSGVTQTPKHLITATGQRVTLRCSPRSGDLSVYWYQQSLDQGLQFLIQYYNGEERAKGNILERFSAQQFPDLHSELNLSSLELGDSALYFCASSVASGGQGELFFGEGSRLTVL.

J is TRBJ2-7 and V is TRBV5-1, with 12 nucleotides matching TRBD1. CDR1 and CDR2 (germline): SGHRS, YFSETQ. There are 16 residues in the CDR3. V was pared by 4 bases and J by 5 bases, with 10 bases of the junction left unmatched. CDR3 sequence (DNA): TGCGCCAGCAGCCGCAGCGGGGACAGGGGGCTTAACGAGCAGTACTTC. It translates to CASSRSGDRGLNEQYF.

A few counts support this clone. The chain joins TRBV25-1 to TRBJ2-7; 8 nucleotides agree with TRBD1. Trimming at V came to 3 bases and at J to 7 bases, leaving 2 bases not matched to a gene. The CDR3 runs 12 residues. Germline V gives CDR1 MGHDK, CDR2 SYGVNS. As DNA, the CDR3 is TGTGCCAGCAGTGATTGGGACAGGGAGCAGTACTTC. Protein product: CASSDWDREQYF.

The sample holds many counts of this clone. The chain joins TRBV20-1 to TRBJ1-2; D not resolved. CDR3 length: 10 residues. With 3 bases removed from V and 8 bases from J, the gap between germline ends came to 7 bases. Germline CDR1 DFQATT, CDR2 SNEGSKA (reference sequence). The CDR3 DNA reads TGCAGTGCTAGGGGAGAAGGCTACACCTTC. It translates to CSARGEGYTF.

The rearrangement uses TRBV28 and TRBJ1-5; 7 positions match TRBD1. The CDR3 has 15 residues. Trimming removed 5 bases from V and 6 bases from J; junction bases left unmatched: 10. Per the germline V gene, CDR1 is MDHEN and CDR2 is SYDVKM. CDR3 DNA: TGTGCCAGCAGTCCCTCACCCGGGACAGCTCAGCCCCAGCATTTT. Protein: CASSPSPGTAQPQHF. The full variable domain, rest sourced from reference TRBV28 and TRBJ1-5, is DVKVTQSSRYLVKRTGEKVFLECVQDMDHENMFWYRQDPGLGLRLIYFSYDVKMKEKGDIPEGYSVSREKKERFSLILESASTNQTSMYLCASSPSPGTAQPQHFGDGTRLSIL.

The V call is TRBV4-1, the J call TRBJ2-7; 8 bases match TRBD1. The CDR3 is 17 residues long. V lost 4 bases, J lost 2 bases, and 13 bases stayed unmatched. Germline V CDR1 and CDR2: MGHRA, YSYEKL. The DNA for the CDR3 is TGCGCCAGCAGCCGTACATCCGGACAGGGCGATACCTACGAGCAGTACTTC. Its protein is CASSRTSGQGDTYEQYF.

The V and J genes are TRBV5-4 and TRBJ1-1, with D possibly matching TRBD1 (6 bases). The CDR3 is 13 residues long. The germline V gene has CDR1 SGHNT and CDR2 YYREEE (reference sequence). V shed 4 bases and J shed 7 bases, with 14 bases lying between them. CDR3 sequence: CASSVDRRNEAFF. DNA of the CDR3: TGTGCCAGCAGCGTTGACAGGCGGAATGAAGCTTTCTTT.

V is TRBV5-1 and J is TRBJ2-5; tentative D call: TRBD1 (6 bases). CDR3 length: 15 amino acids. CDR1 SGHRS and CDR2 YFSETQ come from the germline V gene. Trimming removed 4 bases at V and 2 bases at J, with 15 bases between. CDR3 protein: CASSPTPGTQETQYF. In DNA, the CDR3 is TGCGCCAGCAGCCCAACCCCGGGGACACAAGAGACCCAGTACTTC. The full variable domain, rest sourced from reference TRBV5-1 and TRBJ2-5, is KAGVTQTPRYLIKTRGQQVTLSCSPISGHRSVSWYQQTPGQGLQFLFEYFSETQRNKGNFPGRFSGRQFSNSRSEMNVSTLELGDSALYLCASSPTPGTQETQYFGPGTRLLVL.

The chain uses TRBV21-1 and TRBJ1-4. TRBV21-1 is a pseudogene locus. This CDR3 region has 15 residues. CDR3 region: CASSSFSGPGNLLFF. The CDR3 DNA reads TGTGCCAGCAGCTCCTTCAGCGGCCCGGGAAATTTACTGTTTTTT.

This sequence joins TRBV2 and TRBJ2-6, with a possible D match to TRBD1 (7 bases). The V gene lost 5 bases and the J gene lost 0 bases, with 11 bases spanning the gap. Germline CDR1 is SNHLY and CDR2 is FYNNEI. CDR3 length: 16 amino acids. The CDR3 spells CASSRQGLSGANVLTF. In DNA form, the CDR3 reads TGTGCCAGCAGTAGACAGGGACTCTCTGGGGCCAACGTCCTGACTTTC.

V usage is TRBV5-6 and J usage is TRBJ1-5; D may be TRBD1 (6 bases). Germline V gene data show CDR1 as SGHDT and CDR2 as YYEEEE. This CDR3 is 14 amino acids long. V shed 2 bases and J shed 6 bases, with 12 bases lying between them. The DNA of the CDR3 is TGTGCCAGCAGCTTAAAGTCAGGGGTTCAGCCCCAGCATTTT. This translates into CASSLKSGVQPQHF. The entire variable domain, with the rest obtained from reference TRBV5-6 and TRBJ1-5, is as follows: DAGVTQSPTHLIKTRGQQVTLRCSPKSGHDTVSWYQQALGQGPQFIFQYYEEEERQRGNFPDRFSGHQFPNYSSELNVNALLLGDSALYLCASSLKSGVQPQHFGDGTRLSIL.

Points on this clone: A read error may account for a junction end that differs from germline. This chain's CDR3 is CASSWTGQSPDF. CDR3 DNA sequence: TGCGCCAGCAGCTGGACCGGACAGAGCCCCGACTTC. This chain links TRBV5-1 with TRBJ2-7; tentatively, D is TRBD1 (6 bases). This CDR3 has 12 amino acids. CDR1 is SGHRS, CDR2 YFSETQ, per germline.

This rearrangement joins TRBV5-1 to TRBJ2-1; D may be TRBD2 (5 bases). V was cut by 3 bases and J by 10 bases, with 11 bases left in between. The CDR3 consists of 12 residues. The germline V gene has CDR1 SGHRS and CDR2 YFSETQ. The DNA for the CDR3 is TGCGCCAGCAGCTCGTCAGCGGCCGAGCAGTTCTTC. Its translation is CASSSSAAEQFF.

The chain uses TRBV5-1 and TRBJ1-3; TRBD1 matches at 7 bases. The V and J ends lost 0 bases and 8 bases, in that order; junction bases with no gene match: 8. CDR1 SGHRS and CDR2 YFSETQ come from the germline V gene. There are 15 residues in the CDR3. In nucleotides, the CDR3 is TGCGCCAGCAGCTTGGTAGGGGGCCGTCAAGACACCATATATTTT. Protein sequence: CASSLVGGRQDTIYF.

The V gene is TRBV6-5, the J gene TRBJ1-1; D call uncertain. Looked up from germline, CDR1 is MNHEY and CDR2 is SVGAGI. The V end lost 5 bases, the J end lost 0 bases, and 13 bases lay between the germline ends. This CDR3 is 15 amino acids long. The CDR3 DNA reads TGTGCCAGCAGTACCCGACAAAACATGAACACTGAAGCTTTCTTT. Amino acids: CASSTRQNMNTEAFF.

V usage is TRBV9 and J usage is TRBJ2-3, with D maybe TRBD1 (5 bases). Germline V CDR1 and CDR2: SGDLS, YYNGEE. The CDR3 runs 14 residues. V lost 4 bases and J 6 bases, leaving 15 bases between the germline ends. CDR3 DNA sequence: TGTGCCAGCAGCACCCGACAGACCCCGGATACGCAGTATTTT. Translation gives CASSTRQTPDTQYF.

The chain uses TRBV4-1 and TRBJ2-3, with 8 nucleotides matching TRBD1. The V segment lost 5 bases and the J segment 5 bases; nucleotides outside the gene matches: 6. This CDR3 is 14 amino acids long. Germline CDR1 MGHRA, CDR2 YSYEKL. The CDR3 protein is CASSSQGAEDTQYF. DNA for the CDR3: TGCGCCAGCAGCAGCCAGGGGGCAGAAGATACGCAGTATTTT.

The chain has TRBV4-1 and TRBJ1-2; 7 nucleotides agree with TRBD1. CDR3 length: 14 residues. The trim removed 4 bases at V and 2 bases at J, leaving 4 bases unmatched. Per germline, CDR1 MGHRA and CDR2 YSYEKL. CDR3 DNA sequence: TGCGCCAGCAGCCTCGGACAGGTGAACTATGGCTACACCTTC. Its translation: CASSLGQVNYGYTF.

This clone has a handful of counts. The rearrangement links TRBV5-4 to TRBJ2-3; 14 bases line up with TRBD2. The CDR3 covers 15 residues. V lost 4 bases and J lost 7; bases outside the gene matches: 5. CDR1 is SGHNT, CDR2 YYREEE, per germline (reference sequence). The CDR3 loop reads CASSTRTSGRYTQYF. The CDR3 DNA reads as TGTGCCAGCAGCACCCGGACTAGCGGGAGGTATACGCAGTATTTT.

The table lists this clone with a few counts. The rearrangement joins TRBV20-1 to TRBJ2-7, with D possibly matching TRBD2 (6 bases). The germline V gene encodes CDR1 DFQATT and CDR2 SNEGSKA (reference sequence). Trimming removed 3 bases from V and 6 bases from J, with 12 bases in between. The CDR3 length is 12 residues. The CDR3 region is CSASPGVVEQYF. The CDR3 DNA reads as TGCAGTGCTAGTCCGGGAGTAGTCGAGCAGTACTTC.

The rearrangement links TRBV6-5 to TRBJ2-2; a possible D gene is TRBD1 (5 bases). The V gene's germline CDR1 is MNHEY and CDR2 SVGAGI. The CDR3 spans 14 residues. V was cut by 7 bases and J by 0 bases, with 9 bases left in between. CDR3 sequence: CASTRVANTGELFF. CDR3 nucleotides: TGTGCCAGCACCAGGGTCGCGAACACCGGGGAGCTGTTTTTT.

The rearrangement uses TRBV27 and TRBJ1-5, with D unresolved. Between the trimmed V and J ends, which lost 5 bases and 8 bases, there was a span of 10 bases. There are 12 residues in the CDR3. The germline V gene has CDR1 MNHEY and CDR2 SMNVEV (reference sequence). The chain's CDR3 is CASSPTPEPQHF. The CDR3, as DNA: TGTGCCAGCAGTCCTACCCCTGAGCCCCAGCATTTT.

The V and J genes are TRBV6-5 and TRBJ2-4; TRBD1 might be the D (6 bases). Germline assignment: CDR1 MNHEY and CDR2 SVGAGI. Trimming pared 4 bases from V and 1 base from J, leaving 14 bases between. The CDR3 covers 16 residues. The CDR3 here is CASSSGGSRAKNIQYF. The CDR3 DNA reads as TGTGCCAGCAGTTCTGGGGGCTCGAGGGCCAAAAACATTCAGTACTTC.